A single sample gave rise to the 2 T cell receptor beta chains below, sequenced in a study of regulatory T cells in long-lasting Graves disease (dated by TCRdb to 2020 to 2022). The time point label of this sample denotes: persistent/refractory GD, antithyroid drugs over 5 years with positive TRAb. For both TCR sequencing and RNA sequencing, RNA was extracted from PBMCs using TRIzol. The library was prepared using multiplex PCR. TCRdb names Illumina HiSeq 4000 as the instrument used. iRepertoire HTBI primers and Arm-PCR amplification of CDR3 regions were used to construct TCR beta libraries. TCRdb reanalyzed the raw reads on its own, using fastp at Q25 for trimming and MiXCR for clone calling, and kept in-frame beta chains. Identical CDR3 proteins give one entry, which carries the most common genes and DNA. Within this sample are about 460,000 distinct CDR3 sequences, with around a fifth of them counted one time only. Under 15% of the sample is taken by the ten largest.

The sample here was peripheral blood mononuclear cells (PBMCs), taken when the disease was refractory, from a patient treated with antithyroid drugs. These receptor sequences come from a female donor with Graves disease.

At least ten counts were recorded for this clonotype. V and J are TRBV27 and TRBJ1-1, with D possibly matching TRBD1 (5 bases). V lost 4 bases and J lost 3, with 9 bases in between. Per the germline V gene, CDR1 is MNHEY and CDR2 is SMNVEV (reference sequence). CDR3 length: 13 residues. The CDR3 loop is CASSWGWDTEAFF. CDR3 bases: TGTGCCAGCAGTTGGGGCTGGGACACTGAAGCTTTCTTT.

The CDR3 region is CASSSIWTATGELFF. The CDR3 region has the DNA TGTGCCAGTAGTTCTATATGGACAGCCACCGGGGAGCTGTTTTTT. The rearrangement joins TRBV19 to TRBJ2-2, with D possibly TRBD1 on 6 matching bases. The V gene's germline CDR1 is LNHDA and CDR2 SQIVND (reference sequence). Trimming shortened V by 5 bases and J by 4 bases, and 14 bases separated the two germline ends. The CDR3 loop spans 15 amino acids.